This T cell receptor beta chain was captured by sequencing in a study of blood T cell repertoires in COVID-19. Study-level information: Specimens from acute and convalescent COVID-19 originated in the United States, Italy and Spain. T cells, B-cell-depleted T cells, or PBMCs provided the cDNA or gDNA that served as material.

Clones were read by immunoSEQ multiplex PCR, and TCRdb kept only the in-frame ones, dropping some. The table shows 150,000 to 200,000 clones, with about four fifths occurring only once. The study recruited people aged about 18 to 90 years across approximately 24 US areas. Participant reports of clinical history set cohort assignment. The receptor was isolated from a man between 50 and 59 years old who had recovered from COVID-19. Sequenced material: PBMCs or T cells enriched from blood (not recorded which).

In DNA, the CDR3 is TGTGCCAGCAGTCGTAGCGGGGGCAGCACAGATACGCAGTATTTT. This gives the protein CASSRSGGSTDTQYF. The rearrangement uses TRBV7-3 and TRBJ2-3; 9 bases map to TRBD2. CDR1 SGHTA and CDR2 FQGTGA come from the germline V gene. Trimming cost V 6 bases and J 0 bases; bases outside gene matches: 4. The CDR3 extends over 15 amino acids.